These 10 T cell receptor beta chains share one sample of origin, sequenced in a study of cytomegalovirus exposure and HLA in healthy donors (dated by TCRdb to the late 2010s). Preparation of the library involved the immunoSEQ multiplex PCR assay. A mixture of 60 forward primers for TCR Vbeta segments and 13 reverse primers for TCR Jbeta segments was used in the multiplex PCR. What TCRdb holds here is the immuneACCESS table cut down to in-frame rearrangements. Part of the clones is not present; checked against another copy, under half of the missing clones reflect an unresolved V gene, and the others are unexplained. The sample's clone listing holds more than 40,000 clones. 2.1% of the sample is held by the ten biggest clonotypes. The sequenced sample consisted of PBMCs. These receptors all stem from a woman in her thirties or forties in good health and CMV-seronegative.

V gene TRBV19 combines with J gene TRBJ1-2, with a weak D call TRBD1 (6 bases). The CDR3 contains 12 residues. The V and J ends lost 7 bases and 8 bases respectively, with 14 bases between them. Germline-derived CDR1 and CDR2 are LNHDA and SQIVND (reference sequence). CDR3: CASKRAGEGYTF. The CDR3 coding sequence is TGTGCCAGTAAAAGGGCAGGGGAGGGCTACACCTTC.

The chain carries TRBV6-5 and TRBJ2-7, with TRBD1 identical over 7 bases. The germline V gene has CDR1 MNHEY and CDR2 SVGAGI. The CDR3 has 14 residues. The V gene end was trimmed by 2 bases and the J gene end by 5 bases; junction bases not matched to a gene: 6. The CDR3 spells CASSYNRGSHEQYF. The CDR3 nucleotides read TGTGCCAGCAGTTACAACAGGGGTTCCCACGAGCAGTACTTC.

The J gene is TRBJ2-5, the V gene TRBV15, with 11 nucleotides matching TRBD1. The CDR3 consists of 16 residues. The V gene's germline CDR1 is LNHNV and CDR2 YYDKDF (reference sequence). V gave up 2 bases and J gave up 5 bases; unmatched junction bases: 7. The CDR3 nucleotides read TGTGCCACCAGCAGACTGGGACAGGGGGAGGAGGAGACCCAGTACTTC. Its translation: CATSRLGQGEEETQYF.

The V call is TRBV19, the J call TRBJ1-1; weak D call: TRBD1 (6 bases). V dropped 7 bases and J dropped 0 bases, with 6 bases sitting between them. Germline CDR1 is LNHDA and CDR2 is SQIVND (reference sequence). The CDR3 is 12 residues long. This CDR3 is CASNRVNTEAFF. The CDR3 coding sequence is TGTGCCAGTAACAGGGTGAACACTGAAGCTTTCTTT.

The rearrangement links TRBV6-1 to TRBJ2-7, with D possibly TRBD2 on 7 matching bases. This CDR3 is 15 amino acids long. The germline V gene has CDR1 MNHNS and CDR2 SASEGT. Trimming cost V 1 base and J 2 bases, with 12 bases left between them. CDR3 amino acids: CASSEGGGPAYEQYF. In DNA, the CDR3 is TGTGCCAGCAGTGAAGGGGGGGGGCCGGCCTACGAGCAGTACTTC.

The J gene is TRBJ2-6, the V gene TRBV4-2; tentatively, D is TRBD1 (6 bases). The CDR3 runs 17 residues. Trimming took 0 bases from V and 0 from J, leaving 9 bases between them. The germline V gene has CDR1 LGHNA and CDR2 YNFKEQ. The CDR3 loop is CASSQEGAASGANVLTF. For the CDR3, the DNA is TGTGCCAGCAGCCAAGAGGGGGCGGCCTCTGGGGCCAACGTCCTGACTTTC.

The rearrangement joins TRBV6-5 to TRBJ1-2, with a possible D match to TRBD1 (5 bases). Trimming stripped 7 bases from V and 4 bases from J, with 16 bases between. Germline V gene lookup returns CDR1 MNHEY and CDR2 SVGAGI. This CDR3 region has 14 residues. The CDR3 DNA reads TGTGCCAGCACCTCAACGGGGGGGATCTATGGCTACACCTTC. This codes for CASTSTGGIYGYTF.

Judged by frequency, this clone is medium-sized. The gene calls are TRBV6-6 and TRBJ2-1; TRBD2 aligns across 9 bases. The CDR3 length is 16 residues. Trimming at V came to 2 bases and at J to 5 bases, leaving 7 bases not matched to a gene. CDR1 and CDR2 from the germline V gene are MNHNY and SVGAGI (reference sequence). CDR3 loop: CASSYPRGGRDNEQFF. For the CDR3, the DNA is TGTGCCAGCAGTTACCCGCGGGGGGGTAGGGACAATGAGCAGTTCTTC.

The gene calls are TRBV9 and TRBJ2-2; 7 positions match TRBD2. CDR1 is SGDLS and CDR2 is YYNGEE in the germline V gene. The V segment lost 4 bases and the J segment 8 bases; nucleotides outside the gene matches: 5. The CDR3 runs 13 residues. For the CDR3, the DNA is TGTGCCAGCAGCTCCCGGGGGGTTGGGGAGCTGTTTTTT. Protein: CASSSRGVGELFF. Together with reference TRBV9 and TRBJ2-2, the CDR3 gives the full variable domain: DSGVTQTPKHLITATGQRVTLRCSPRSGDLSVYWYQQSLDQGLQFLIQYYNGEERAKGNILERFSAQQFPDLHSELNLSSLELGDSALYFCASSSRGVGELFFGEGSRLTVL.

This rearrangement joins TRBV7-8 to TRBJ2-3; D is uncertain. V was shortened by 1 base and J by 1 base, with 3 bases between the two germline ends. This CDR3 comprises 13 residues. CDR1 and CDR2 (germline): SGHVS, FQNEAQ. The DNA for the CDR3 is TGTGCCAGCAGCTTAGGCGGCACAGATACGCAGTATTTT. Its translation: CASSLGGTDTQYF. Together with reference TRBV7-8 and TRBJ2-3, the CDR3 gives the full variable domain: GAGVSQSPRYKVAKRGQDVALRCDPISGHVSLFWYQQALGQGPEFLTYFQNEAQLDKSGLPSDRFFAERPEGSVSTLKIQRTQQEDSAVYLCASSLGGTDTQYFGPGTRLTVL.